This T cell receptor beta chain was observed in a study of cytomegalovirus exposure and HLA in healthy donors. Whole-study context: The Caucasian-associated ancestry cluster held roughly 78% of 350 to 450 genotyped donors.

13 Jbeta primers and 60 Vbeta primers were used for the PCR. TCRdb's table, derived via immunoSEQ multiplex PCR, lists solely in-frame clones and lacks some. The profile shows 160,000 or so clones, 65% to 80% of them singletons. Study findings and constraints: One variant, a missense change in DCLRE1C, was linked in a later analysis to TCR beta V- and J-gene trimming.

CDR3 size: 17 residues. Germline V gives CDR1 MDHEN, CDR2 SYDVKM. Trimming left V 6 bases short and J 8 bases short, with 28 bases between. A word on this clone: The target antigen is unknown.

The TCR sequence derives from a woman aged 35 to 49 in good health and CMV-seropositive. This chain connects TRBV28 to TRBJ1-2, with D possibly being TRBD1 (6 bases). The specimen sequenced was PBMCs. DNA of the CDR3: TGTGCCAGCAGACAAGTCGGGCAGGGGAAGGTCGTCATGGGCTACACCTTC. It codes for CASRQVGQGKVVMGYTF.